Listed below are T cell receptor beta chains from one sample, sequenced in a study of blood T cell repertoires in COVID-19. The table came from immunoSEQ multiplex PCR; TCRdb's copy has only in-frame clones and leaves some out. The sample consists of some 150,000 clones, roughly 84% of them appearing once. Sequenced input: PBMCs or T cells enriched from blood (not recorded which). Receptor source: a woman aged 45-65 years who had been exposed to COVID-19. Both conserved end residues are part of each CDR3. Fields, in order: clone size, V gene, D gene, J gene, CDR3 DNA, CDR3 protein. D genes are given only for firm matches. Clone size is not always given. Where it is, it says once, few, many or a class for expanded clones.

>.|TRBV6-2/TRBV6-3|TRBD1|TRBJ1-4
TGTGCCAGCAACCCGGACAGGACAACTAATGAAAAACTGTTTTTT
CASNPDRTTNEKLFF
>.|TRBV4-3|TRBD2|TRBJ2-3
TGCGCCAGCAGCGATGACGGCGGGAGTGCAGATACGCAGTATTTT
CASSDDGGSADTQYF
>.|TRBV6-4|TRBD2|TRBJ2-2
TGTGCCAGCAGGATTGGGAGGGGCGCCGGGGAGCTGTTTTTT
CASRIGRGAGELFF
>.|TRBV5-1|TRBD2|TRBJ2-7
TGCGCCAGCAGCTTGGAGGCTAGCGGGGTATACGAGCAGTACTTC
CASSLEASGVYEQYF
>.|TRBV9|TRBD1|TRBJ2-3
TGTGCCAGCAGCGTAGAGGAACAGGGGGCCGGCACAGATACGCAGTATTTT
CASSVEEQGAGTDTQYF
>.|TRBV10-3|.|TRBJ1-5
TGTGCCATCAGTGGAGCCCGGGACAACAATCAGCCCCAGCATTTT
CAISGARDNNQPQHF
>few|TRBV7-9|TRBD1|TRBJ1-4
TGTGCCAGCAGCTTAGGGGCAGGGGGTAATGAAAAACTGTTTTTT
CASSLGAGGNEKLFF
>.|TRBV6-1|TRBD1|TRBJ2-6
TGTGCCAGCAGTGATGGGACAGTCCTCTCTGGGGCCAACGTCCTGACTTTC
CASSDGTVLSGANVLTF
>.|TRBV4-2|TRBD2|TRBJ2-1
TGTGCCAGCAGCCATGAAGCGGGGGGAGGAGACAATGAGCAGTTCTTC
CASSHEAGGGDNEQFF
>few|TRBV4-1|TRBD1|TRBJ1-6
TGCGCCAGCAGCCAAGTCTGGGCAGGGGGCTATAATTCACCCCTCCACTTT
CASSQVWAGGYNSPLHF
>.|TRBV5-1|.|TRBJ1-2
TGCGCCAGCAGCTTGGCCGGGGGGTATGGCTACACCTTC
CASSLAGGYGYTF
>once|TRBV21-1|.|TRBJ2-1
TGTGCCAGCAGCCAACCTAGCGCTTCCTCCTACAATGAGCAGTTCTTC
CASSQPSASSYNEQFF
>.|TRBV5-6|.|TRBJ1-3
TGTGCCAGCAGCTTGGACCGGTTCTCTGGAAACACCATATATTTT
CASSLDRFSGNTIYF
>.|TRBV5-8|TRBD1|TRBJ2-7
TGTGCCAGCAGCTCGGGACAGGGAATAACCTACGAGCAGTACTTC
CASSSGQGITYEQYF
>.|TRBV4-3|TRBD2|TRBJ2-1
TGCGCCAGCAGCCACGACGGACTAGCTTACAATGAGCAGTTCTTC
CASSHDGLAYNEQFF
>few|TRBV2|.|TRBJ1-5
TGTGCCAGCAGTGAACCAGGGAGGGGCAATCAGCCCCAGCATTTT
CASSEPGRGNQPQHF
>.|TRBV3-1/TRBV3-2|.|TRBJ1-6
TGTGCCAGCAGCCTCCCGGGAACAAATTCACCCCTCCACTTT
CASSLPGTNSPLHF
>.|TRBV19|TRBD2|TRBJ2-7
TGTGCCACTCAAGCGGGAGTCGGGGACTACTTCTACGAGCAGTACTTC
CATQAGVGDYFYEQYF
>.|TRBV2|.|TRBJ2-7
TGTGCCAGCAGTGAAGCCGTGGGGCGTAGGGTGGGTGTCAAGGAATACGAGCAGTACTTC
CASSEAVGRRVGVKEYEQYF
>.|TRBV27|.|TRBJ1-1
TGTGCCAGCACGGTTGGGTCGTCCCCCGGGACTGAAGCTTTCTTT
CASTVGSSPGTEAFF
>few|TRBV24-1|TRBD2|TRBJ2-1
TGTGCCACCAGTGACCCCGGGACTAGCATCAATGAGCAGTTCTTC
CATSDPGTSINEQFF
>.|TRBV6-1|.|TRBJ1-1
TGTGCCAGCAGTGAAATATGGACACTAAACACTGAAGCTTTCTTT
CASSEIWTLNTEAFF
>.|TRBV27|TRBD1|TRBJ1-2
TGTGCCAGCAGTGCCGGACAGGGAAACTATGGCTACACCTTC
CASSAGQGNYGYTF
>.|TRBV7-6|TRBD2|TRBJ2-3
TGTGCCAGCAGCCCCTGGACTAGCGGGGGTACAGATACGCAGTATTTT
CASSPWTSGGTDTQYF
>.|TRBV29-1|.|TRBJ2-7
TGCAGCGTTGGACAAGTGACAGCCGAGCAGTACTTC
CSVGQVTAEQYF
>.|TRBV25-1|TRBD1|TRBJ2-6
TGTGCCAGCAGGGAAACCGGGACAGGGGTATCTGGGGCCAACGTCCTGACTTTC
CASRETGTGVSGANVLTF
>.|TRBV21-1|.|TRBJ1-2
TGTGCCAGTCCGGAACAGGTCCCTCGGATGCCCATCTATGGATCTGGCTACACCTTC
CASPEQVPRMPIYGSGYTF
>.|TRBV9|.|TRBJ1-3
TGTGCCAGCACAGGGTTATGGGGAAACACCATATATTTT
CASTGLWGNTIYF
>.|TRBV3-1/TRBV3-2|.|TRBJ2-2
TGTGCCAGCAGCCAAGATAGGCTAGCCGTCGGGGAGCTGTTTTTT
CASSQDRLAVGELFF
>.|TRBV6-5|.|TRBJ1-6
TGTGCCAGCAGTTCGACTAGACAAATTGTGGATTCACCCCTCCACTTT
CASSSTRQIVDSPLHF
>.|TRBV18|.|TRBJ1-3
TGTGCCAGCTCACCACCGAACACCTTCTCTGGAAACACCATATATTTT
CASSPPNTFSGNTIYF
>once|TRBV18|.|TRBJ2-1
TGTGCCAGCTCAACACTCTCGGGGGAAGGTACCAATGAGCAGTTCTTC
CASSTLSGEGTNEQFF
>.|TRBV6-5|TRBD1|TRBJ2-2
TGTGCCAGCAGACGGACAGGAGCGAACACCGGGGAGCTGTTTTTT
CASRRTGANTGELFF
>.|TRBV5-1|TRBD1|TRBJ2-7
TGCGCCAGCAGCTTGGCCAGGGGACAGTCGGAAGAGCAGTACTTC
CASSLARGQSEEQYF
>.|TRBV27|.|TRBJ1-2
TGTGCCAGCAGATTAATTACGTCGGCAGGCGATGGCTACACCTTC
CASRLITSAGDGYTF
>.|TRBV10-1|TRBD1|TRBJ2-3
TGCGCCAGCAGTGATAGGGACAGGGGGAGGGATACGCAGTATTTT
CASSDRDRGRDTQYF
>.|TRBV2|.|TRBJ1-4
TGTGCCAGCAGTGAAGGGCCCTCAACCGCAATTTTT
CASSEGPSTAIF
>.|TRBV11-2|.|TRBJ2-1
TGTGCCAGCAGCAAACCCCGACAGCGCAATGAGCAGTTCTTC
CASSKPRQRNEQFF
>.|TRBV11-3|.|TRBJ1-1
TGTGCCAGCAGCTTCAGGGGCCTCGGCACTGAAGCTTTCTTT
CASSFRGLGTEAFF
>.|TRBV11-2|TRBD1|TRBJ1-1
TGTGCCAGCACTATCCATGTCGTGGGACAGGATCTTGAAGCTTTCTTT
CASTIHVVGQDLEAFF
>.|TRBV18|.|TRBJ1-1
TGTGCCAGCTCACAAGGGGTTAGTGAAGCTTTCTTT
CASSQGVSEAFF
>.|TRBV27|.|TRBJ1-4
TGTGCCAGCAGTCAGACGCGGGAAAAACTGTTTTTT
CASSQTREKLFF
>.|TRBV19|.|TRBJ1-6
TGTGCCAGTAGTATCCCCATGGAGGTAACACCCCTCCACTTT
CASSIPMEVTPLHF
>.|TRBV29-1|TRBD1|TRBJ2-7
TGCAGCGCCTCCGGGACAGCGCCGTACGAGCAGTACTTC
CSASGTAPYEQYF
>once|TRBV5-1|.|TRBJ2-1
TGCGCCAGCAGCATCGGCTGGCTAGCAGAGTACAATGAGCAGTTCTTC
CASSIGWLAEYNEQFF
>once|TRBV7-2|TRBD2|TRBJ2-3
TGTGCCAGCAGCTTAGGTCTAGCGGGCACAGATACGCAGTATTTT
CASSLGLAGTDTQYF
>.|TRBV5-1|.|TRBJ2-5
TGCGCCAGCAGCTTGGGGGGGGTCCAAGAGACCCAGTACTTC
CASSLGGVQETQYF
>.|TRBV5-1|TRBD1|TRBJ2-5
TGCGCCAGCAGCCGGGGACAGGGGCGGAACAAGCCAGAGACCCAGTACTTC
CASSRGQGRNKPETQYF
>.|TRBV12-3/TRBV12-4|.|TRBJ1-1
TGTGCCAGCAGTGGGAACAGGGTTGGTGAAGCTTTCTTT
CASSGNRVGEAFF
>.|TRBV12-3/TRBV12-4|.|TRBJ2-7
TGTGCCAGCAGTTCGTCCACAGGGTTCAAGCAGTACTTC
CASSSSTGFKQYF
>.|TRBV7-9|.|TRBJ2-1
TGTGGGCTAGCCAGGTCCGGAAGGTACAATGAGCAGTTCTTC
CGLARSGRYNEQFF
>.|TRBV2|TRBD1|TRBJ2-7
TGTGCCAGCAGTGACTCGGATTGGGACAGGAGTTTCTACGAGCAGTACTTC
CASSDSDWDRSFYEQYF
>once|TRBV5-1|TRBD1|TRBJ2-7
TGCGCCAGCAGCTTTGCTCTCGGACAGGGGTCCGAGCAGTACTTC
CASSFALGQGSEQYF
>.|TRBV19|.|TRBJ2-2
TGTGCCAGTAGGCCTCAGGGTAATGGCGGGGAGCTGTTTTTT
CASRPQGNGGELFF
>.|TRBV5-6|.|TRBJ2-1
TGTGCCAGCAGCTTCGTGGGAGTAAGGTCCTACAATGAGCAGTTCTTC
CASSFVGVRSYNEQFF
>.|TRBV7-8|.|TRBJ1-1
TGTGCCAGCAGCTTAGGAAGCTTGAACACTGAAGCTTTCTTT
CASSLGSLNTEAFF
>.|TRBV19|TRBD1|TRBJ1-2
TGTGCCAGTATGTGGGCGGACAGGGGATTGGCTTTTTATGGCTACACCTTC
CASMWADRGLAFYGYTF
>.|TRBV4-1|TRBD2|TRBJ2-1
TGCGCCAGCAGCCAAGTTCTAGCGGATTCCTACAATGAGCAGTTCTTC
CASSQVLADSYNEQFF
>once|TRBV4-3|.|TRBJ2-1
TGCGCCAGCAGCCAAGGGGGCAAGAAGTTCTTC
CASSQGGKKFF
>.|TRBV2|TRBD1|TRBJ2-5
TGTGCCAGCAGCTATACAGGGGGTGGTGAGACCCAGTACTTC
CASSYTGGGETQYF